This T cell receptor (beta chain) was observed in a study of blood T cells in healthy people across ages (dated by TCRdb to 2013 to 2016). Regarding the research as a whole: In model experiments, template switching captured about one uniquely barcoded TCR beta cDNA molecule for every two T cells. The donors were split into four age groups: young (average around 15 years), middle-aged (about 40), aged (over 55) and long-lived (roughly 86). To avoid experimental bias, donors of different ages were distributed randomly across sequencing lanes. Two additional independent replicas of 1 million unique cDNA reads from the same blood draw were analyzed for two donors (one aged 18 to 30 and one aged 80 or older). Age-related changes in TCR beta repertoire diversity were measured in the study by deep sequencing normalized with unique cDNA molecular identifiers. The full study reports these points: Because profiling used bulk unsorted PBMCs, naive and antigen-experienced compartments could not be compared conclusively. The CMV infection status of donors was not known, potentially confounding age-related changes in expanded clonotypes. Compared with the aged group, the long-lived group had more naive CD4+ T cells, fewer expanded clones and increased TCR diversity, suggesting age selection. Observed TCR beta diversity correlated strongly with the percentage of naive T cells measured by flow cytometry. Total diversity estimates from one million sequenced T cells were considered lower bounds and underestimates. Observed TCR beta diversity per million T cells fell roughly linearly with age, and a significant reduction was already apparent by age roughly 40.

Notes on this clonotype: Its specific antigen is unknown. No base quality information exists; no much larger clone differs at one position.

Donors were a few dozen systemically healthy Caucasian individuals from Russia aged roughly 6 to 90 years. Each donor gave 8 to 10 milliliters of peripheral blood, collected into EDTA-treated Vacutainer tubes. Ficoll-Paque density-gradient centrifugation was used to isolate PBMCs, with at least 6.5 million per sample. Total RNA was extracted from PBMCs with Trizol reagent, with at least 6 micrograms obtained per sample. Naive CD45RAhigh/CD27high T cell percentages were measured by flow cytometry on a PBMC aliquot from every donor. The library was obtained by 5' RACE. Data came from an Illumina HiSeq 2500. A second PCR of roughly 7 to 11 cycles was performed with a sample-barcoded 5' primer and a J-beta primer mix. A template-switch 5' adaptor carrying 12 random nucleotides introduced a unique molecular identifier onto each TCR beta cDNA molecule. Each sample yielded at least 2.5 million CDR3-containing paired-end reads. First-strand cDNA synthesis was performed from all RNA using the Mint cDNA synthesis kit, with priming by a TRBC-specific oligonucleotide. After uracil-DNA glycosylase treatment, a first 18-cycle PCR used universal primers M1SS and BC2_uni_R on all cDNA. As for the authors' bioinformatics: Each sample was normalized by randomly selecting 1 million high-quality reads, each carrying a distinct molecular identifier. Reads with shared molecular identifiers were discarded instead of being binned into consensus sequences. CDR3 identification, clonotype clustering and error correction used MiTCR with a Q25 quality threshold and the strictest error-elimination algorithm. A nonparametric unseen species model using Euler transformation provided a lower-bound estimate of total TCR beta diversity. TCRdb cleaned the public reads at Q25 with fastp, built clones with MiXCR and kept in-frame beta chains. Rows are unified per CDR3 protein, each entry keeping the most common DNA and genes. TCRdb assigned the V and J calls; the authors' analysis was not used. For this sample the table gives about 1.5 million distinct CDR3 sequences, of which roughly 45% were detected only once. The top ten hold roughly 8.2% of the sample.

The receptor's source is a woman between 18 and 30 years old in good health. Specimen: blood.

In nucleotides, the sequence is TGCAGTGCTAGACCGGGGAGGGGGGGCAATGAGCAGTACTTC. It translates to CSARPGRGGNEQYF. The rearranged chain carries TRBV20-1 and TRBJ2-7, with TRBD2 tentatively as D gene (7 bases match). The CDR3 spans 14 residues, from the cysteine through the phenylalanine. Only the CDR3 region is kept as DNA, spanning 42 bases read in frame from base 1. V lost 2 bases and J lost 7 bases; the stretch between them is 18 bases long. From a lookup of the germline V gene (reference sequence), CDR1 and CDR2 are DFQATT and SNEGSKA.